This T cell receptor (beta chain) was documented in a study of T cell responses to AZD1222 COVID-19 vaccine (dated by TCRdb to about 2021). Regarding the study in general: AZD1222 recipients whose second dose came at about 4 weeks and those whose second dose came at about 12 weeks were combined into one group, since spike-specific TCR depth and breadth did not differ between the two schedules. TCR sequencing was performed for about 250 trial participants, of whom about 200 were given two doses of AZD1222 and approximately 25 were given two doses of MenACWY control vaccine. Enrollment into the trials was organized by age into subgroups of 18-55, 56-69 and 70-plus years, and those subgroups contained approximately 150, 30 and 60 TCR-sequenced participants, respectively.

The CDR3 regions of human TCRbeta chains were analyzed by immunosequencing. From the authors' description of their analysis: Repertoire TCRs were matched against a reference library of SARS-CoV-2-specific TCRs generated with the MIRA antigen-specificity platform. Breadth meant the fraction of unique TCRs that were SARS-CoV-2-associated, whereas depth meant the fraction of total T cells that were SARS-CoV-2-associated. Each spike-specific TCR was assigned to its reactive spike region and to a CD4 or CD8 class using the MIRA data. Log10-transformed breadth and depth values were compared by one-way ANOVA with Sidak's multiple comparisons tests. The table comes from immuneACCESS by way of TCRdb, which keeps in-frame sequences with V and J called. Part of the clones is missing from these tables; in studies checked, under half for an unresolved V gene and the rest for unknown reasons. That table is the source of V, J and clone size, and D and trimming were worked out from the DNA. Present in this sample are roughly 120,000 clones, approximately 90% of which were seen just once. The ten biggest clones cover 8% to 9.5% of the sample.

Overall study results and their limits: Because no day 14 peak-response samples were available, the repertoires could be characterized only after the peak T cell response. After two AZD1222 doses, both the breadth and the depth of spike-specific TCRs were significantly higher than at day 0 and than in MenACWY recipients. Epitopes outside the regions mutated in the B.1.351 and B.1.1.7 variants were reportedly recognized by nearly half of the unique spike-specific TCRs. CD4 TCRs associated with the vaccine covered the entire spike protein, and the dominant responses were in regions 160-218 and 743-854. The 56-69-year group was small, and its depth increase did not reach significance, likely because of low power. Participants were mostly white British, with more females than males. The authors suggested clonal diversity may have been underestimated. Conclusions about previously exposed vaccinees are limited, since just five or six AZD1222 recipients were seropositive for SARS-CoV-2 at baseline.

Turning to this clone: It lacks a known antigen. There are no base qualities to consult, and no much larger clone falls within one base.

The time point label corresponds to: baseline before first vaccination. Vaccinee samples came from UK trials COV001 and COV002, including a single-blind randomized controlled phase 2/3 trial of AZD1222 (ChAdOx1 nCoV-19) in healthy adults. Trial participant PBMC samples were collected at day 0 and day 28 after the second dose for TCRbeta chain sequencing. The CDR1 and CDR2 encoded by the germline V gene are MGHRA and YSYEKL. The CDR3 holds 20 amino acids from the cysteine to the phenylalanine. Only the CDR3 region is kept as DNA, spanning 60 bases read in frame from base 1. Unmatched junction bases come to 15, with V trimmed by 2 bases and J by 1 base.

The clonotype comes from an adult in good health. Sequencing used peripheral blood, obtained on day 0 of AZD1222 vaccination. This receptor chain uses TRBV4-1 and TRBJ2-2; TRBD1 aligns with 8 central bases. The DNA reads TGCGCCAGCAGCCAATTAAGGTGGCGTACAGGGGGGCAGAACACCGGGGAGCTGTTTTTT. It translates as CASSQLRWRTGGQNTGELFF.